This T cell receptor (beta chain) was identified during a study of cytomegalovirus exposure and HLA in healthy donors. CDR3 length: 19 residues. Germline trimming cut 4 bases from V and 5 bases from J; bases unmatched to any gene: 15. Germline CDR1 reads MNHEY; CDR2 reads SMNVEV (reference sequence). This clone was picked up a small number of times. Its target is unknown. The PCR was carried out with 60 Vbeta primers and 13 Jbeta primers. Produced via immunoSEQ multiplex PCR; TCRdb's table is partial and in-frame only. This table holds under 250,000 clones, 60% to 80% found once. General study points: Presence/absence analyses assumed roughly uniform sequencing depth across donors. Listed as cytomegalovirus-associated were around 160 TCR beta chains.

The source of this sequence is a male donor in good health and CMV-seronegative. What was sequenced was PBMCs. V is TRBV27 and J is TRBJ2-2, with TRBD1 identical over 11 bases. As DNA, the CDR3 is TGTGCCAGCAGTTACATTATTTTTTCGGACAGGGGGCGGACCGGGGAGCTGTTTTTT. Translated, it gives CASSYIIFSDRGRTGELFF.